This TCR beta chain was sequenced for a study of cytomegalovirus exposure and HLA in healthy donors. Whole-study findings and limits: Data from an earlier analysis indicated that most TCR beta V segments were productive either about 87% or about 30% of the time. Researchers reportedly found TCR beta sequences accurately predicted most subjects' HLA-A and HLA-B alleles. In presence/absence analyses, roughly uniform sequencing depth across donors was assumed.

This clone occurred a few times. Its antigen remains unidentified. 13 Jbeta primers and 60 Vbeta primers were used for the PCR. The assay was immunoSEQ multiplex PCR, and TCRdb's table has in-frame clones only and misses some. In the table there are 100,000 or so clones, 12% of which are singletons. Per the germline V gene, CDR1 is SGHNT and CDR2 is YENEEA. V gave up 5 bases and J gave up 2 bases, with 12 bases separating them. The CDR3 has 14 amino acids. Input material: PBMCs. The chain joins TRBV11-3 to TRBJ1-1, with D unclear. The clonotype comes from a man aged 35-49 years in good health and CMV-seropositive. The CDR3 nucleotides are TGTGCCAGCAGCCCCACGGCGGGAAACACTGAAGCTTTCTTT. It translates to CASSPTAGNTEAFF.